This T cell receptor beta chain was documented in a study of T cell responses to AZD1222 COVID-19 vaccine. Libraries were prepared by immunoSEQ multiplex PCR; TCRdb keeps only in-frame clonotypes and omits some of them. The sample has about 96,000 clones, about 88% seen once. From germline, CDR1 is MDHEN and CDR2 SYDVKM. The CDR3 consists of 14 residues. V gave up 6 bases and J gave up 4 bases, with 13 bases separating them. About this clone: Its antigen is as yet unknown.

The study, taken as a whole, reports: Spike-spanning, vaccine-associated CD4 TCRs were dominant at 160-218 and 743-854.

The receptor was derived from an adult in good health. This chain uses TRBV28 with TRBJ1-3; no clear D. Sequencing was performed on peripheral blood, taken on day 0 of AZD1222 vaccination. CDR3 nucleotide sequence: TGTGCCAGCAGCCGCACGGGATCAGGAAACACCATATATTTT. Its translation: CASSRTGSGNTIYF. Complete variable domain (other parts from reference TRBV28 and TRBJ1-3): DVKVTQSSRYLVKRTGEKVFLECVQDMDHENMFWYRQDPGLGLRLIYFSYDVKMKEKGDIPEGYSVSREKKERFSLILESASTNQTSMYLCASSRTGSGNTIYFGEGSWLTVV.